The TCR beta chain under discussion was sequenced for a study of shared clonotypes between healthy human individuals. CDR3 size: 14 residues. Germline V CDR1 and CDR2: MNHEY, SMNVEV (reference sequence). Between the trimmed V and J ends, which lost 0 bases and 6 bases, there was a span of 12 bases. Of note for this clone: The target antigen is unknown.

A CD45RA-negative memory subset and a CD45RA+ naive subset were separated from the CD4+ cells. The repertoire was sequenced with immunoSEQ multiplex PCR; TCRdb's copy has only in-frame clones and lacks some. The data contain over a million clones, roughly 97% of them singletons. Study findings and constraints: Blood alone was sampled, and tissue repertoires likely differ.

The sample was naive CD4+ T cells sorted from blood. Regarding subset: CD45RA+ positively selected. The receptor was isolated from a man aged 30 to 39 in good health. V and J are TRBV27 and TRBJ2-7; TRBD1 is a possible D gene (5 bases). The chain's CDR3 is CASSLSRRVSEQYF. In nucleotides, the CDR3 is TGTGCCAGCAGTTTATCCCGCAGGGTGTCCGAGCAGTACTTC.